This record covers a single TCR beta chain. Germline V gene sequence: CDR1 SGHDT, CDR2 YYEEEE. The V end lost 2 bases, the J end lost 5 bases, and 12 bases lay between the germline ends. CDR3 length: 14 amino acids. A sample-barcoded 5' primer and a J-beta primer mix were used in a second PCR of about 7 to 12 cycles. TCRdb called the 5' RACE reads again in MiXCR, with one record for every CDR3 protein. The sample holds over 1,200,000 distinct CDR3 sequences, roughly 64% seen once. The sample originates from a study of blood T cells in healthy people across ages. V is TRBV5-6 and J is TRBJ2-3; D possibly uses TRBD1 or TRBD2 (6 bases each). Sequenced sample: blood. This sequence originates from a man aged 18-30 years in good health. The CDR3 DNA sequence: TGTGCCAGCAGCTTTCGGGGGCGTATAGATACGCAGTATTTT. This sequence encodes CASSFRGRIDTQYF.